This passage covers 24 T cell receptor beta chains from one sample sequenced in a study of blood T cell repertoires in COVID-19. The protocol was immunoSEQ multiplex PCR, while the TCRdb copy is restricted to in-frame clones and leaves out a portion. The sample lists 350,000 or so clones, around 90% occurring once. Material: peripheral blood. Receptors were obtained from a man in his late teens or twenties with active or convalescent COVID-19.

The CDR3 coding sequence is TGTGCCAGCAGCTTAAAGGGGACAGGGGAGGCACCCCTCCACTTT. As protein: CASSLKGTGEAPLHF. The genes are TRBV11-3 and TRBJ1-6, with 10 bases identical to TRBD1. Per germline, CDR1 SGHNT and CDR2 YENEEA. This CDR3 region has 15 residues. V trimming: 2 bases; J trimming: 11 bases; junction bases outside the gene matches: 6. Drawing the rest from reference TRBV11-3 and TRBJ1-6, the complete variable domain is EAGVVQSPRYKIIEKKQPVAFWCNPISGHNTLYWYLQNLGQGPELLIRYENEEAVDDSQLPKDRFSAERLKGVDSTLKIQPAELGDSAVYLCASSLKGTGEAPLHFGNGTRLTVT.

The chain combines TRBV7-8 with TRBJ2-7; 8 bases are a match to TRBD1. With 5 bases clipped from V and 6 bases from J, the junction kept 12 bases outside the gene matches. Germline CDR1 and CDR2: SGHVS and FQNEAQ. This CDR3 is 15 amino acids long. Here the CDR3 reads CASSPRDRPFREQYF. The CDR3 bases are TGTGCCAGCAGCCCCCGGGACAGGCCTTTCCGCGAGCAGTACTTC.

The DNA for the CDR3 is TGTGCCAGCATGACTAGCACAGATACGCAGTATTTT. As protein: CASMTSTDTQYF. The chain uses TRBV28 and TRBJ2-3; D remains unclear. CDR1 MDHEN and CDR2 SYDVKM come from the germline V gene. V was trimmed by 7 bases and J by 0 bases, leaving 5 bases between them. The CDR3 length is 12 residues. The full variable domain, rest sourced from reference TRBV28 and TRBJ2-3, is DVKVTQSSRYLVKRTGEKVFLECVQDMDHENMFWYRQDPGLGLRLIYFSYDVKMKEKGDIPEGYSVSREKKERFSLILESASTNQTSMYLCASMTSTDTQYFGPGTRLTVL.

J is TRBJ1-2 and V is TRBV5-6; D not resolved. CDR1 is SGHDT and CDR2 is YYEEEE in the germline V gene. V gave up 4 bases and J gave up 1 base, with 14 bases separating them. The CDR3 is 15 residues long. As DNA, the CDR3 is TGTGCCAGCAGCCCCCGGGAAAAGGTTAACTATGGCTACACCTTC. The encoded protein is CASSPREKVNYGYTF.

This rearrangement joins TRBV7-2 to TRBJ2-1, with TRBD1 identical over 9 bases. With 5 bases clipped from V and 8 bases from J, the junction kept 7 bases outside the gene matches. The length of the CDR3 is 14 residues. CDR1 SGHTA and CDR2 FQGNSA come from the germline V gene. Here the CDR3 DNA reads TGTGCCAGCAGCGGACAGGGGAGGTCGGATGAGCAGTTCTTC. Amino acids: CASSGQGRSDEQFF.

The chain employs TRBV19 and TRBJ2-1, with D possibly matching TRBD1 (6 bases). V was trimmed by 3 bases and J by 6 bases, leaving 9 bases between them. Germline values: CDR1 LNHDA, CDR2 SQIVND (reference sequence). This CDR3 comprises 13 residues. The CDR3 region is CASSIAGANEQFF. CDR3 nucleotides: TGTGCCAGTAGTATCGCAGGGGCCAATGAGCAGTTCTTC.

This chain joins TRBV12-3 or TRBV12-4 and TRBJ1-4, with D perhaps matching TRBD1 (5 bases). Trimming cost V 6 bases and J 12 bases, with 14 bases left between them. The length of the CDR3 is 12 residues. The CDR3 region has the DNA TGTGCCAGCAGGAGCCAGGGTACAGAACTGTTTTTT. Amino acids: CASRSQGTELFF.

The rearrangement links TRBV21-1 to TRBJ2-2; the table's D gene call, TRBD1, was not cross checked with the DNA. TRBV21-1 is noted as a pseudogene. The CDR3 runs 14 residues. The CDR3 DNA is TGTGCCAGCAGCCCACGCCCAGATCCCGGGGAGCTGTTTTTT. This translates into CASSPRPDPGELFF.

This clone was counted a few times. V usage is TRBV24-1 and J usage is TRBJ2-1, with D possibly matching TRBD2 (6 bases). The CDR3 covers 16 residues. Looked up from germline, CDR1 is KGHDR and CDR2 is SFDVKD. V was shortened by 2 bases and J by 8 bases, with 18 bases between the two germline ends. The CDR3 DNA sequence: TGTGCCACCAGTGATTCGGGACTCCCGGAGGGCCATGAGCAGTTCTTC. Translation: CATSDSGLPEGHEQFF.

J is TRBJ2-2 and V is TRBV28; TRBD1 agrees at 11 bases. V was clipped by 8 bases and J by 1 base; unmatched bases: 12. Per the germline V gene, CDR1 is MDHEN and CDR2 is SYDVKM. The CDR3 has 18 residues. In nucleotides, the CDR3 is TGTGCCAGCGGGTACCGGGACAGGGGGTTATTGAACACCGGGGAGCTGTTTTTT. Its translation: CASGYRDRGLLNTGELFF.

This sequence joins TRBV19 and TRBJ1-5; D possibly corresponds to TRBD1 (5 bases). The CDR3 is made up of 13 amino acids. V was trimmed by 6 bases and J by 0 bases, leaving 6 bases between them. Germline V gene lookup returns CDR1 LNHDA and CDR2 SQIVND (reference sequence). CDR3 in DNA: TGTGCCAGTAGACAGGATAGCAATCAGCCCCAGCATTTT. Protein sequence: CASRQDSNQPQHF.

This clone appeared a single time. V and J are TRBV6-4 and TRBJ1-5; D uncertain. Trimming took 4 bases from V and 4 from J, leaving 14 bases between them. CDR1 and CDR2 from the germline V gene are MRHNA and SNTAGT. The CDR3 has 15 amino acids. DNA for the CDR3: TGTGCCAGCAGTGTTCCCCAGTCAGTGAATCAGCCCCAGCATTTT. It codes for CASSVPQSVNQPQHF.

The chain employs TRBV4-1 and TRBJ1-2; D may be TRBD1 (6 bases). Germline CDR1 MGHRA, CDR2 YSYEKL. V was trimmed by 1 base and J by 8 bases, leaving 11 bases between them. The CDR3 runs to 13 residues. CDR3 in amino acids: CASSQVPGGGYTF. CDR3 sequence (DNA): TGCGCCAGCAGCCAAGTCCCGGGGGGCGGCTACACCTTC.

This clone is a singleton in its sample. Sequence at one end of the junction differs from germline and may be a read error. The chain has TRBV6-2 or TRBV6-3 and TRBJ2-4, with 8 bases matching TRBD1. In germline, CDR1 is MNHEY, CDR2 SVGEGT. The CDR3 runs to 15 residues. CDR3: CAGSNDRGPKNIQYF. The CDR3 DNA follows: TGTGCCGGCAGTAACGACAGGGGTCCCAAAAACATTCAGTACTTC.

The J gene is TRBJ2-1, the V gene TRBV24-1, with a tentative D call TRBD2 (6 bases). Germline CDR1 KGHDR, CDR2 SFDVKD. The CDR3 totals 16 residues. V lost 5 bases and J 10 bases, leaving 23 bases between the germline ends. Written as DNA, the CDR3 is TGTGCCACCAGTGCCCCGGGGGAGGTTGACCATGGGGAGCAGTTCTTC. Protein sequence: CATSAPGEVDHGEQFF.

The chain couples TRBV7-2 to TRBJ1-1; D uncertain. Germline lookup yields CDR1 SGHTA and CDR2 FQGNSA. V was trimmed by 5 bases and J by 4 bases, leaving 11 bases between them. This CDR3 comprises 13 residues. CDR3 region: CASSPFVGTEAFF. The CDR3 DNA reads TGTGCCAGCAGCCCTTTTGTCGGCACTGAAGCTTTCTTT.

V is TRBV7-9 and J is TRBJ2-2; D not certain. The CDR3 is 12 amino acids. Trimming took 8 bases from V and 6 from J, leaving 10 bases between them. From germline, CDR1 is SEHNR and CDR2 FQNEAQ (reference sequence). As DNA, the CDR3 is TGTGCCAGCGACGAAGGAGCCGGGGAGCTGTTTTTT. Protein product: CASDEGAGELFF.

This clone showed up just once. The J gene is TRBJ1-3, the V gene TRBV3-1 (or the pseudogene TRBV3-2); a weak D match, TRBD1 (6 bases). With 1 base removed from V and 6 bases from J, the gap between germline ends came to 16 bases. This CDR3 comprises 16 residues. Germline lookup yields CDR1 LGHDT and CDR2 YNNKEL (reference sequence). The chain's CDR3 is CASSQVGGRSVNTIYF. The CDR3 nucleotides are TGTGCCAGCAGCCAAGTTGGGGGCAGGAGTGTAAACACCATATATTTT.

The table lists this clone with a few counts. The chain couples TRBV21-1 to TRBJ2-6; the table's D call of TRBD1 was not tested on the DNA. TRBV21-1 counts as a pseudogene. The CDR3 runs 17 residues. The DNA for the CDR3 is TGTGCCAGCAGCGAGTGGGCAGGGGATAAGGGGGCCAACGTCCTGACTTTC. Translation: CASSEWAGDKGANVLTF.

With respect to this clone: One end of the junction is discordant with germline, which a read error may explain. V and J are TRBV30 and TRBJ1-2; D is uncertain. Germline values: CDR1 GTSNPN, CDR2 SVGIG (reference sequence). The CDR3 totals 11 residues. The CDR3 loop is CAWSGLRSRAF. In nucleotides, the CDR3 is TGTGCCTGGAGTGGGTTACGGAGCCGCGCCTTC.

The rearrangement joins TRBV19 to TRBJ1-2; D perhaps matches TRBD1 (6 bases). CDR1 is LNHDA and CDR2 is SQIVND in the germline V gene (reference sequence). There are 13 residues in the CDR3. V lost 5 bases and J 6 bases, leaving 13 bases between the germline ends. The CDR3 DNA follows: TGTGCCAGTAGTGTCTACAGGGCTGATGGCTACACCTTC. Translation gives CASSVYRADGYTF.

J is TRBJ1-2 and V is TRBV27, with D tentatively TRBD1 (6 bases). V gave up 5 bases and J gave up 6 bases, with 16 bases separating them. CDR3 size: 14 residues. CDR1 and CDR2 from the germline V gene are MNHEY and SMNVEV (reference sequence). CDR3 protein: CASSPPGTRDGYTF. The CDR3 DNA follows: TGTGCCAGCAGTCCTCCGGGGACAAGGGATGGCTACACCTTC.

This clone has ten or more counts. The chain couples TRBV7-2 to TRBJ2-7; D gene unclear. Germline CDR1 reads SGHTA; CDR2 reads FQGNSA. The CDR3 length is 15 residues. With 5 bases removed from V and 3 bases from J, the gap between germline ends came to 17 bases. CDR3 DNA: TGTGCCAGCAGCCCCGAATTTAGTAAGCACTACGAGCAGTACTTC. Protein product: CASSPEFSKHYEQYF.

The gene calls are TRBV7-9 and TRBJ1-3, with D unresolved. The germline V gene encodes CDR1 SEHNR and CDR2 FQNEAQ (reference sequence). Trimming removed 5 bases from V and 4 bases from J, with 6 bases in between. The CDR3 sequence is 12 residues long. The CDR3 loop is CASSSLGNTIYF. CDR3 in DNA: TGTGCCAGCAGCAGCCTCGGAAACACCATATATTTT. Full variable domain (rest looked up from reference TRBV7-9 and TRBJ1-3): DTGVSQNPRHKITKRGQNVTFRCDPISEHNRLYWYRQTLGQGPEFLTYFQNEAQLEKSRLLSDRFSAERPKGSFSTLEIQRTEQGDSAMYLCASSSLGNTIYFGEGSWLTVV.